The source of this TCR beta chain is a study of T cells in Graves' hyperthyroidism and ophthalmopathy. The V gene's germline CDR1 is SNHLY and CDR2 FYNNEI. The V and J ends lost 3 bases and 1 base respectively, with 12 bases between them. This CDR3 contains 15 residues. Clinical symptoms, serum thyroxine and TRAb, thyroid ultrasound and orbital computed tomography together formed the diagnostic basis. The authors took PBMCs from over 8.5 ml fresh peripheral blood. Amplified TCR beta CDR3 regions came from RNA transcripts. Researchers ran a first-round RT-PCR on the TCR CDR3 using the HTBI primer set. TCRdb called the multiplex PCR reads again in MiXCR, with one record for every CDR3 protein. The repertoire holds about 680,000 distinct CDR3 sequences, under 45% seen once, with around 31% in the top ten.

The sample consisted of blood. The chain carries TRBV2 and TRBJ2-5; D might be TRBD2 (5 bases). This clonotype originated in a woman in her thirties or forties with Graves' hyperthyroidism. DNA for the CDR3: TGTGCCAGCAGTGATCTGCGGAGGCTCCAAGAGACCCAGTACTTC. Protein product: CASSDLRRLQETQYF. The full variable domain, with the rest looked up from reference TRBV2 and TRBJ2-5, is EPEVTQTPSHQVTQMGQEVILRCVPISNHLYFYWYRQILGQKVEFLVSFYNNEISEKSEIFDDQFSVERPDGSNFTLKIRSTKLEDSAMYFCASSDLRRLQETQYFGPGTRLLVL.